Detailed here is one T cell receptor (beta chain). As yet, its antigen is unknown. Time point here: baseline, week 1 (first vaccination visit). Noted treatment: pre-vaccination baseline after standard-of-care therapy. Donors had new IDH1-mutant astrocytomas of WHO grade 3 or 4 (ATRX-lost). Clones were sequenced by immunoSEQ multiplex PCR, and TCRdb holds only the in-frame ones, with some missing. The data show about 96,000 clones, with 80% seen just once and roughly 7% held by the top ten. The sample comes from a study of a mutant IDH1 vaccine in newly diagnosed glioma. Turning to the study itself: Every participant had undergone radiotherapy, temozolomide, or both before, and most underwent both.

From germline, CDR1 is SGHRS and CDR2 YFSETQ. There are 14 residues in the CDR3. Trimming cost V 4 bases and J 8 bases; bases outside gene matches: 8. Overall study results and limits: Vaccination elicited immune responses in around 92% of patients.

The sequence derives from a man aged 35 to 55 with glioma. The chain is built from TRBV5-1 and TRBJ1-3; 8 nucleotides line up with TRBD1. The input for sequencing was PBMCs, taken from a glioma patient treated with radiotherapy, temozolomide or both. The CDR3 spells CASSVQGASDTIYF. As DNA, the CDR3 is TGCGCCAGCAGCGTTCAGGGGGCGTCTGACACCATATATTTT.